Included here is one T cell receptor beta chain sequence, with context. The antigen this receptor binds is unknown. Base quality data are lacking; no much larger clone is found one base away. The CDR3 regions of human TCRbeta chains were analyzed by immunosequencing. In the authors' own workflow: TCRs in the repertoires were matched against a reference library of SARS-CoV-2-specific TCRs that had been generated with the MIRA antigen-specificity platform. Breadth was defined as the fraction of unique TCRs that were SARS-CoV-2-associated, and depth was defined as the fraction of total T cells that were SARS-CoV-2-associated. Using the MIRA data, each spike-specific TCR was mapped to the spike region that the TCR reacts to and placed in a CD4 or CD8 class. Log10-transformed breadth and depth values were compared by one-way ANOVA with Sidak's multiple comparisons tests. TCRdb took this table from immuneACCESS and kept in-frame rearrangements with V and J called. Such tables lack part of the clones; where checked against another copy, unresolved V genes explain under half of the gap, and the rest is unexplained. From that table come the V and J calls and clone size; the DNA was used to work out D and trimming. A total of 150,000 to 200,000 clones appear in this sample, 90% to 95% of them only once. The ten largest clones capture about 2.5% of the sample.

The sample is drawn from a study of T cell responses to AZD1222 COVID-19 vaccine (dated by TCRdb to about 2021). Context from the whole study: AZD1222 recipients with second doses at about 4 weeks or about 12 weeks were pooled, because spike-specific TCR depth and breadth did not differ between schedules. TCR sequencing was performed for 233 trial participants, of whom some 200 were given two doses of AZD1222 and around 25 were given two doses of MenACWY control vaccine. Trial participants were enrolled by age into 18-55, 56-69 and 70-plus year subgroups, with about 150, 27 and 61 TCR-sequenced participants respectively.

The sample's time point label, in plain terms: baseline before first vaccination. The vaccinee samples were drawn from two UK trials, COV001 and COV002, one of which was a single-blind randomized controlled phase 2/3 trial testing AZD1222 (ChAdOx1 nCoV-19) in healthy adults. For TCRbeta chain sequencing, PBMC samples from trial participants were taken at day 0 and at day 28 after the second dose. V is cut by 4 bases and J by 0 bases, and the space between the germline ends is 1 base. The CDR3 runs 12 residues from the cysteine to the phenylalanine. CDR3 DNA only is kept here, 36 bases in frame from base 1. The CDR1 and CDR2 encoded by the germline V gene (reference sequence) are MNHEY and SMNVEV. Study-wide conclusions, independent of this receptor: Most participants were white British and females outnumbered males, and the authors suggested that clonal diversity may have been underestimated. No day 14 peak-response samples were available, so repertoires were characterized only after the peak T cell response. The whole spike protein was spanned by vaccine-associated CD4 TCRs, and dominant responses were seen in regions 160-218 and 743-854. In the small 56-69-year group, the increase in depth fell short of significance, most likely because of low power. After two AZD1222 doses, both the breadth and the depth of spike-specific TCRs were significantly higher than at day 0 and than in MenACWY recipients. Conclusions about previously exposed vaccinees are limited, since just five or six AZD1222 recipients were seropositive for SARS-CoV-2 at baseline. Nearly half of unique spike-specific TCRs reportedly recognized epitopes outside regions mutated in the B.1.351 and B.1.1.7 variants.

The clonotype originates from an adult in good health. This material consisted of peripheral blood, taken on day 0 of AZD1222 vaccination. This chain joins TRBV27 to TRBJ1-5; a confident D gene designation cannot be given. This receptor has the CDR3 CASSYSNQPQHF. The nucleotide sequence reads as follows: TGTGCCAGCAGTTATAGCAATCAGCCCCAGCATTTT.